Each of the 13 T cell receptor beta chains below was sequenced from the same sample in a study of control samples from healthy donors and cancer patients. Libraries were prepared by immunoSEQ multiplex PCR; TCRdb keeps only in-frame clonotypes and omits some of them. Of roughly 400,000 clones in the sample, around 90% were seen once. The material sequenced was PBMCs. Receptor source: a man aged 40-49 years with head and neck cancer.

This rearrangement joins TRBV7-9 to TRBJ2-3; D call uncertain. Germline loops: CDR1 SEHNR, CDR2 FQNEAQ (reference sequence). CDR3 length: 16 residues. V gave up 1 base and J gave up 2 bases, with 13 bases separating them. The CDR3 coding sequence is TGTGCCAGCAGCTTAGAGTGGCCAACCTCCACAGATACGCAGTATTTT. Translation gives CASSLEWPTSTDTQYF.

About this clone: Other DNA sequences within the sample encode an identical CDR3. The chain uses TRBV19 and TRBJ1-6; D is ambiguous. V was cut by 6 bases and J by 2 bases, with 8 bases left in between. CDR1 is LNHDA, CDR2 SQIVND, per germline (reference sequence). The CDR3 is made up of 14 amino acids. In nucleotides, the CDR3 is TGTGCCAGTAGGGGCAGGCCCTATAATTCACCCCTCCACTTT. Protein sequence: CASRGRPYNSPLHF.

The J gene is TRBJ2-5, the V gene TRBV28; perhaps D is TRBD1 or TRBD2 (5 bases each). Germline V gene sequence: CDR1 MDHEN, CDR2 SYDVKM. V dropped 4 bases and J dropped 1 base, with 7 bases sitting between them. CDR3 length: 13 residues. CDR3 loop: CASSWGIQETQYF. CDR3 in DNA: TGTGCCAGCAGTTGGGGGATCCAAGAGACCCAGTACTTC.

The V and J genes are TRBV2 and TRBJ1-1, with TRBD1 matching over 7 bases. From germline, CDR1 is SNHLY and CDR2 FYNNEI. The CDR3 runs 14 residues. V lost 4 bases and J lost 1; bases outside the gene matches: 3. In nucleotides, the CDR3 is TGTGCCAGCAGTGGACAGGGCCAGAACACTGAAGCTTTCTTT. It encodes CASSGQGQNTEAFF.

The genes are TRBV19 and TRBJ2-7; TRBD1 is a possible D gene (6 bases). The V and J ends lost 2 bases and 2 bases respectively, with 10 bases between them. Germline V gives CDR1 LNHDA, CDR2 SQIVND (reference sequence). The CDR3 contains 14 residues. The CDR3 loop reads CASSITGSPYEQYF. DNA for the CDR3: TGTGCCAGTAGTATAACAGGGTCTCCCTACGAGCAGTACTTC. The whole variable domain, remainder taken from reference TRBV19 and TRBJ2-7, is DGGITQSPKYLFRKEGQNVTLSCEQNLNHDAMYWYRQDPGQGLRLIYYSQIVNDFQKGDIAEGYSVSREKKESFPLTVTSAQKNPTAFYLCASSITGSPYEQYFGPGTRLTVT.

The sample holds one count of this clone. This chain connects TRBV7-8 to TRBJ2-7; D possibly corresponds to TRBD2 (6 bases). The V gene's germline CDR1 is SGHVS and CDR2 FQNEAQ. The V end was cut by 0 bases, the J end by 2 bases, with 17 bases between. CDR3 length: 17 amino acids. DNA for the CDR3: TGTGCCAGCAGCTTAGCTCGTTTTTTGGAGGGCCCCTACGAGCAGTACTTC. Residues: CASSLARFLEGPYEQYF. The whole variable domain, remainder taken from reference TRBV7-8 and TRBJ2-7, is GAGVSQSPRYKVAKRGQDVALRCDPISGHVSLFWYQQALGQGPEFLTYFQNEAQLDKSGLPSDRFFAERPEGSVSTLKIQRTQQEDSAVYLCASSLARFLEGPYEQYFGPGTRLTVT.

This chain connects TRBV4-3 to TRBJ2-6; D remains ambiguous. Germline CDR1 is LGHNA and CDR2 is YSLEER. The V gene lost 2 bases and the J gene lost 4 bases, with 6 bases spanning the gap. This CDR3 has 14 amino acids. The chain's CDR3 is CASSQRSGANVLTF. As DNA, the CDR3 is TGCGCCAGCAGCCAACGCTCCGGGGCCAACGTCCTGACTTTC.

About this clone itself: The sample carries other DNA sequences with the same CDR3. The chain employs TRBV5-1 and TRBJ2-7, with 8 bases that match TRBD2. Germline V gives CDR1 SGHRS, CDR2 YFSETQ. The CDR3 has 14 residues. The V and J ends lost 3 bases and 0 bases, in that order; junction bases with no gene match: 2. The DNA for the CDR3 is TGCGCCAGCAGCTCCACTAGCGGCTCCTACGAGCAGTACTTC. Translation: CASSSTSGSYEQYF.

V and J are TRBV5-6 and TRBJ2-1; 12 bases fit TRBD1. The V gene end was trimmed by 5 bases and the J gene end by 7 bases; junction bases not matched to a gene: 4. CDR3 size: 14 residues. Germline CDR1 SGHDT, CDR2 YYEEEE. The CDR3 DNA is TGTGCCAGCAGGGGACAGGGGGCAGGGAATGAGCAGTTCTTC. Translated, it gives CASRGQGAGNEQFF.

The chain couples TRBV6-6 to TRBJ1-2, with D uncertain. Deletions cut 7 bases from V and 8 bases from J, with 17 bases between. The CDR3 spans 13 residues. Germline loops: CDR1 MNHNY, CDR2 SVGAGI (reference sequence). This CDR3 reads CASTTTGSLGYTF. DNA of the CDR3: TGTGCCAGCACTACTACGGGCAGCTTAGGCTACACCTTC.

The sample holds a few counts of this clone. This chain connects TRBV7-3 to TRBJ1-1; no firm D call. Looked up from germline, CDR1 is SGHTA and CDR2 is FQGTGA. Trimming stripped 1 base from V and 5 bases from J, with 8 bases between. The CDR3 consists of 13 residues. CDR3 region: CASSLITGTEAFF. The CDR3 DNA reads TGTGCCAGCAGCTTAATCACGGGGACTGAAGCTTTCTTT. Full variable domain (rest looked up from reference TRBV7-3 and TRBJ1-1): GAGVSQTPSNKVTEKGKYVELRCDPISGHTALYWYRQSLGQGPEFLIYFQGTGAADDSGLPNDRFFAVRPEGSVSTLKIQRTERGDSAVYLCASSLITGTEAFFGQGTRLTVV.

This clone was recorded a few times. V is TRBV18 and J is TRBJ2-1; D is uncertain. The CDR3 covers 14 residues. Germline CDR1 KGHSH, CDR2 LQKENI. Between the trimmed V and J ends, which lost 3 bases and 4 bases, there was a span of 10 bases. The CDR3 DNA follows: TGTGCCAGCTCACCTCAGACCGGTTACAATGAGCAGTTCTTC. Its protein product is CASSPQTGYNEQFF.

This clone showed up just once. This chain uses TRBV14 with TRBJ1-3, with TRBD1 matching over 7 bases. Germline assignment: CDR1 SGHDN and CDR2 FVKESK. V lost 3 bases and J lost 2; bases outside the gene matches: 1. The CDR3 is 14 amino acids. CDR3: CASSHTGAGNTIYF. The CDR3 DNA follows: TGTGCCAGCAGCCACACAGGGGCTGGAAACACCATATATTTT.